This T cell receptor (beta chain) originates from a study of T-cell memory formation after mild COVID-19. Germline-derived CDR1 and CDR2 are MNHEY and SVGEGT. Germline trimming cut 7 bases from V and 0 bases from J; bases unmatched to any gene: 12. The CDR3 contains 17 residues. TCRdb ran MiXCR on the 5' RACE reads and lists one entry per CDR3 protein. This repertoire shows roughly 190,000 distinct CDR3 sequences, 10% found once; its top ten account for approximately 3%. Study results and limitations: CD4/CD8 balance held among clones contracting day 15 to 85, and later expanders leaned CD4+.

Points on this clonotype: Antigen specificity is unknown.

Sequenced sample: PBMCs or a T cell subset sorted from them (not recorded which). The chain combines TRBV6-2 or TRBV6-3 with TRBJ1-3; 7 bases match TRBD1. This TCR was recovered from a man aged 18 to 30 who had mild COVID-19 (a few samples of this study predate the infection). Cell type and time point are not known. CDR3 sequence: CASKPPGQLISGNTIYF. In nucleotides, the CDR3 is TGTGCCAGCAAACCGCCGGGACAGCTAATCTCTGGAAACACCATATATTTT.